Following are 16 T cell receptor beta chains from one sample sequenced in a study of blood T cell repertoires in COVID-19. This table comes from immunoSEQ multiplex PCR, and its TCRdb copy is limited to in-frame clones, with some not included. Among around 250,000 clones, 85% to 90% were seen once, and the ten largest hold over 4%. Sample: PBMCs or T cells enriched from blood (not recorded which). The origin of the receptors is a woman aged 30 to 39 with acute COVID-19.

This clone was detected a few times. The V and J genes are TRBV18 and TRBJ1-3; maybe TRBD1 (5 bases). The V and J ends lost 4 bases and 2 bases respectively, with 15 bases between them. The CDR3 spans 16 residues. CDR1 and CDR2 (germline): KGHSH, LQKENI. CDR3 DNA: TGTGCCAGCTCACTAATTGACAGTACCCCTGGAAACACCATATATTTT. This translates into CASSLIDSTPGNTIYF.

The chain links TRBV2 to TRBJ2-7; weak D call: TRBD1 (6 bases). From germline, CDR1 is SNHLY and CDR2 FYNNEI. CDR3 size: 15 residues. V lost 9 bases to trimming and J lost 3 bases, with 21 bases between them. CDR3 DNA sequence: TGTGCCAGTCGGACAGAAGACGTTAAATTCTACGAGCAGTACTTC. It specifies CASRTEDVKFYEQYF. The full variable domain, rest sourced from reference TRBV2 and TRBJ2-7, is EPEVTQTPSHQVTQMGQEVILRCVPISNHLYFYWYRQILGQKVEFLVSFYNNEISEKSEIFDDQFSVERPDGSNFTLKIRSTKLEDSAMYFCASRTEDVKFYEQYFGPGTRLTVT.

The V gene is TRBV6-5, the J gene TRBJ2-1; 11 bases line up with TRBD2. In germline, CDR1 is MNHEY, CDR2 SVGAGI. The CDR3 has 15 residues. J lost 4 bases, V lost 5 bases, and 4 bases had no gene match. DNA for the CDR3: TGTGCCAGCAGTACCGGGACTAGCGGATACAATGAGCAGTTCTTC. Its protein product is CASSTGTSGYNEQFF.

This chain connects TRBV9 to TRBJ2-7; D possibly corresponds to TRBD1 (5 bases). V lost 4 bases to trimming and J lost 0 bases, with 11 bases between them. The CDR3 consists of 14 residues. CDR1 is SGDLS and CDR2 is YYNGEE in the germline V gene. The DNA of the CDR3 is TGTGCCAGCAGCTCCCAGGGTCTCTCCTACGAGCAGTACTTC. Its protein is CASSSQGLSYEQYF.

The chain combines TRBV5-6 with TRBJ2-3; TRBD2 aligns across 9 bases. The V segment lost 4 bases and the J segment 2 bases; nucleotides outside the gene matches: 5. The CDR3 has 15 residues. CDR1 SGHDT and CDR2 YYEEEE come from the germline V gene. The CDR3 loop is CASSLRLADTDTQYF. DNA for the CDR3: TGTGCCAGCAGCCTGCGACTAGCGGACACAGATACGCAGTATTTT.

The V call is TRBV12-3 or TRBV12-4, the J call TRBJ2-7; D call uncertain. This CDR3 is built from 11 residues. The ends were cut back, 7 bases at V and 9 bases at J, with 13 bases in the middle. The CDR3 DNA reads TGTGCCAGCATTATCGAATCAGGGCAGTACTTC. This sequence encodes CASIIESGQYF.

This clone has a single count. This rearrangement joins TRBV12-3 or TRBV12-4 to TRBJ2-7; 9 bases are a match to TRBD1. The CDR3 length is 13 residues. Trimming cost V 6 bases and J 5 bases; bases outside gene matches: 5. For the CDR3, the DNA is TGTGCCAGCAGCCAGGACAGGGGCCACGAGCAGTACTTC. Translating it yields CASSQDRGHEQYF.

J is TRBJ1-1 and V is TRBV29-1; TRBD1 agrees at 7 bases. The CDR3 contains 12 residues. Germline-derived CDR1 and CDR2 are SQVTM and ANQGSEA. Germline trimming cut 6 bases from V and 6 bases from J; bases unmatched to any gene: 7. The DNA for the CDR3 is TGCAGCGTCCAAAGACAGGGTGCTGAAGCTTTCTTT. Translated, it gives CSVQRQGAEAFF.

This chain uses TRBV30 with TRBJ2-7; D might be TRBD2 (6 bases). Per germline, CDR1 GTSNPN and CDR2 SVGIG (reference sequence). The germline V and J ends were trimmed by 1 base and 6 bases, with 22 bases remaining between them. The CDR3 loop spans 16 amino acids. Here the CDR3 DNA reads TGTGCCTGGAGTGACCCCGCTCTGGGACTTAGCGCCGAGCAGTACTTC. It specifies CAWSDPALGLSAEQYF.

The gene calls are TRBV24-1 and TRBJ1-6; no clear D. Germline values: CDR1 KGHDR, CDR2 SFDVKD. Trimming pared 5 bases from V and 10 bases from J, leaving 14 bases between. CDR3 length: 14 residues. CDR3 in DNA: TGTGCCACCAGTGCGCAAACCGACAAATCACCCCTCCACTTT. This gives the protein CATSAQTDKSPLHF.

The chain links TRBV11-2 to TRBJ2-7; no clear D. The V and J ends lost 2 bases and 5 bases respectively, with 4 bases between them. The length of the CDR3 is 11 residues. The germline gives CDR1 SGHAT, CDR2 FQNNGV. The CDR3, as DNA: TGTGCCAGCAGCTTACAGGACGAGCAGTACTTC. It yields the protein CASSLQDEQYF.

V gene TRBV28 combines with J gene TRBJ1-4; D possibly corresponds to TRBD1 (6 bases). Germline loops: CDR1 MDHEN, CDR2 SYDVKM. V lost 2 bases and J lost 4, with 11 bases in between. The CDR3 is 15 amino acids. The CDR3 DNA is TGTGCCAGCAGTTTACCGGACAGTCTTAATGAAAAACTGTTTTTT. Translated, it gives CASSLPDSLNEKLFF. The full variable domain, completed using reference TRBV28 and TRBJ1-4, is DVKVTQSSRYLVKRTGEKVFLECVQDMDHENMFWYRQDPGLGLRLIYFSYDVKMKEKGDIPEGYSVSREKKERFSLILESASTNQTSMYLCASSLPDSLNEKLFFGSGTQLSVL.

The rearrangement uses TRBV2 and TRBJ1-1; D may be TRBD1 (6 bases). The V and J ends lost 1 base and 1 base respectively, with 16 bases between them. CDR3 length: 17 amino acids. Per the germline V gene, CDR1 is SNHLY and CDR2 is FYNNEI. CDR3 in amino acids: CASSEVEIWTANTEAFF. In nucleotides, the CDR3 is TGTGCCAGCAGTGAAGTAGAAATTTGGACAGCGAACACTGAAGCTTTCTTT.

The chain combines TRBV5-1 with TRBJ1-2, with 7 bases that match TRBD1. Germline CDR1 and CDR2: SGHRS and YFSETQ. After removal of 4 bases from V and 5 bases from J, the junction contained 14 bases not matched to a gene. The CDR3 loop spans 16 amino acids. DNA for the CDR3: TGCGCCAGCAGCCAGGATCCTGGACAGGCCCTGTATGGCTACACCTTC. Translation: CASSQDPGQALYGYTF. Full variable domain (outside the CDR3, taken from reference TRBV5-1 and TRBJ1-2): KAGVTQTPRYLIKTRGQQVTLSCSPISGHRSVSWYQQTPGQGLQFLFEYFSETQRNKGNFPGRFSGRQFSNSRSEMNVSTLELGDSALYLCASSQDPGQALYGYTFGSGTRLTVV.

The J gene is TRBJ1-2, the V gene TRBV6-5; D is uncertain. The CDR3 is 15 residues long. V was cut by 3 bases and J by 1 base, with 12 bases left in between. The germline gives CDR1 MNHEY, CDR2 SVGAGI. In DNA form, the CDR3 reads TGTGCCAGCAGTTATCTGAGCGGGTTTAACTATGGCTACACCTTC. Translating gives CASSYLSGFNYGYTF.

This sequence joins TRBV7-3 and TRBJ2-3; 14 bases fit TRBD2. V was pared by 5 bases and J by 0 bases, with 13 bases of the junction left unmatched. Germline loops: CDR1 SGHTA, CDR2 FQGTGA. This CDR3 contains 20 residues. The CDR3 here is CASSKGLAGALSTSTDTQYF. The CDR3 DNA reads TGTGCCAGCAGCAAGGGACTAGCGGGAGCGTTGAGTACTAGCACAGATACGCAGTATTTT.